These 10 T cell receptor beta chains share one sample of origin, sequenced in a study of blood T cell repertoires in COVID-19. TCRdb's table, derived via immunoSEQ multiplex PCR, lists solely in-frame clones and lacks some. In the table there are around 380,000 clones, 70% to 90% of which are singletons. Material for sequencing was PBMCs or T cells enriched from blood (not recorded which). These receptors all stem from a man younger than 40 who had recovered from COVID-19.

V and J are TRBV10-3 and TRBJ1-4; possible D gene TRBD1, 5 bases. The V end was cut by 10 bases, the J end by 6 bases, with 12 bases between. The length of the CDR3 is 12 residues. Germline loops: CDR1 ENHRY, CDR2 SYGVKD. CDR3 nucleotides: TGTGCCACCTCATGGGGCGATGAAAAACTGTTTTTT. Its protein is CATSWGDEKLFF.

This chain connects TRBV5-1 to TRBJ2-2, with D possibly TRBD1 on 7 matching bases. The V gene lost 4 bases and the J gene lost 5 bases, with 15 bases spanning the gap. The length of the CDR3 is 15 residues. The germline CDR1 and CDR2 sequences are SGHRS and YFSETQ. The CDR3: CASSQRPGGTGELFF. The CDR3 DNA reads TGCGCCAGCAGCCAACGCCCAGGGGGGACCGGGGAGCTGTTTTTT. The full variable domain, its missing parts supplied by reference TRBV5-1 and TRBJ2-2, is KAGVTQTPRYLIKTRGQQVTLSCSPISGHRSVSWYQQTPGQGLQFLFEYFSETQRNKGNFPGRFSGRQFSNSRSEMNVSTLELGDSALYLCASSQRPGGTGELFFGEGSRLTVL.

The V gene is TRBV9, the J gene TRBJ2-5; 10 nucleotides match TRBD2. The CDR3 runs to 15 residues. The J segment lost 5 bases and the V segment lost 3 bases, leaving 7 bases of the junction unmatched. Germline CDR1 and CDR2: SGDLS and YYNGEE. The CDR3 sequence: CASSGERGGGETQYF. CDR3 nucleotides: TGTGCCAGCAGCGGCGAGCGGGGGGGAGGGGAGACCCAGTACTTC.

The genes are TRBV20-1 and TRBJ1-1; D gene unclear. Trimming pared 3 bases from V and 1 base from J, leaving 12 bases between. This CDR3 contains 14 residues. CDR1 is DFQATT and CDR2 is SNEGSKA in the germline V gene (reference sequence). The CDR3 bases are TGCAGTGCTAGTTCTGGCCTTCAGAACACTGAAGCTTTCTTT. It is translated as CSASSGLQNTEAFF.

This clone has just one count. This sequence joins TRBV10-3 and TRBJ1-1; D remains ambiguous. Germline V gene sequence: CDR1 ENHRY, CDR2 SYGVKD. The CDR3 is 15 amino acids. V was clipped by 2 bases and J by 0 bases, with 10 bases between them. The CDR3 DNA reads TGTGCCATCAGTGAGGCCCGGGTCTTGAACACTGAAGCTTTCTTT. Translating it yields CAISEARVLNTEAFF.

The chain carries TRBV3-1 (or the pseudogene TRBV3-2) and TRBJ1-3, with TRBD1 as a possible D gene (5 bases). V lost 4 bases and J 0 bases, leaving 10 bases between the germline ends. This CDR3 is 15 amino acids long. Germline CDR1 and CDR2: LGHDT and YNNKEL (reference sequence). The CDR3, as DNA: TGTGCCAGCAGCCTCGGGGACTTCTCTGGAAACACCATATATTTT. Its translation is CASSLGDFSGNTIYF.

Written as DNA, the CDR3 is TGTGCCAGCAGCCCCTTGGGGCGGGGGGGCTTCACAGATACGCAGTATTTT. Translated: CASSPLGRGGFTDTQYF. The chain joins TRBV4-2 to TRBJ2-3; 9 nucleotides agree with TRBD2. Germline values: CDR1 LGHNA, CDR2 YNFKEQ. The CDR3 is 17 amino acids. Trimming took 4 bases from V and 2 from J; bases not matched to a gene: 10.

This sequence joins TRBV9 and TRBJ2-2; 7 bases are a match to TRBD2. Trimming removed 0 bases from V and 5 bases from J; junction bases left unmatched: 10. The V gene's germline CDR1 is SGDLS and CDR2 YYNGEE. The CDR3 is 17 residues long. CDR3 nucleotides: TGTGCCAGCAGCGTAGCAACTAGCGTTGAAGGGACCGGGGAGCTGTTTTTT. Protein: CASSVATSVEGTGELFF. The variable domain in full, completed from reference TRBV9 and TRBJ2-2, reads DSGVTQTPKHLITATGQRVTLRCSPRSGDLSVYWYQQSLDQGLQFLIQYYNGEERAKGNILERFSAQQFPDLHSELNLSSLELGDSALYFCASSVATSVEGTGELFFGEGSRLTVL.

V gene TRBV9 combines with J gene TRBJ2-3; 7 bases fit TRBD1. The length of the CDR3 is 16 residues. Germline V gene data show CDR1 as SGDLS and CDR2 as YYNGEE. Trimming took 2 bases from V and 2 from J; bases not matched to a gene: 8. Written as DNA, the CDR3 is TGTGCCAGCAGCGTTCTTAGGGACAGTTTCACAGATACGCAGTATTTT. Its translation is CASSVLRDSFTDTQYF.

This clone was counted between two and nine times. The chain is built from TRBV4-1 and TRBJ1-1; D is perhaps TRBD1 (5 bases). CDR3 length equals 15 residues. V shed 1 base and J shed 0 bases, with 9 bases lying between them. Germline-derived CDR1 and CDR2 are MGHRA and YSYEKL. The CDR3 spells CASSQGRGMNTEAFF. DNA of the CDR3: TGCGCCAGCAGCCAAGGACGGGGGATGAACACTGAAGCTTTCTTT.